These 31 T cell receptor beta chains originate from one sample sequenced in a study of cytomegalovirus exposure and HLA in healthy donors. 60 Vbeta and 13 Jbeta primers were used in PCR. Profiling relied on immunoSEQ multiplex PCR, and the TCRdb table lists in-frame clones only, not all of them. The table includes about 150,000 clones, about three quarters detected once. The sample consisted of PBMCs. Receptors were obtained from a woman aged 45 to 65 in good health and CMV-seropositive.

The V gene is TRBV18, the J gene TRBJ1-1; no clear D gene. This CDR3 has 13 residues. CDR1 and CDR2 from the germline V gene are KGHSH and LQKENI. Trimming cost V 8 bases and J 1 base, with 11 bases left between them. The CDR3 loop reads CASLEGRNTEAFF. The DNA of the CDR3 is TGTGCCAGCCTGGAGGGTCGGAACACTGAAGCTTTCTTT.

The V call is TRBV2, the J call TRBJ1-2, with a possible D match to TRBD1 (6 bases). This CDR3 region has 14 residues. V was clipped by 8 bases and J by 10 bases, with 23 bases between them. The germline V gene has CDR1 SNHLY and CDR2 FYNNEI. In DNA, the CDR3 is TGTGCCAGCTCACGACAGGATCCGTCAGGGGACTACACCTTC. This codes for CASSRQDPSGDYTF.

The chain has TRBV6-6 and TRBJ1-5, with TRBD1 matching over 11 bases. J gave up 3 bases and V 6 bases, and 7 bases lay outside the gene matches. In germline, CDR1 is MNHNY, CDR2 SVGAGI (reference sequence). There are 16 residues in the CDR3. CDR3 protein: CASSPGQGAVNQPQHF. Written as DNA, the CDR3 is TGTGCCAGCAGCCCCGGACAGGGGGCGGTCAATCAGCCCCAGCATTTT.

The CDR3 loop is CSVEDRRVKSDTQYF. The CDR3 coding sequence is TGCAGCGTTGAAGATCGCAGGGTAAAGTCAGATACGCAGTATTTT. V gene TRBV29-1 combines with J gene TRBJ2-3, with a possible D match to TRBD1 (5 bases). The CDR3 contains 15 residues. Looked up from germline, CDR1 is SQVTM and CDR2 is ANQGSEA. Trimming cost V 0 bases and J 4 bases, with 14 bases left between them.

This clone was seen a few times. CDR3 loop: CSVERVGRDTDTQYF. CDR3 nucleotides: TGCAGCGTTGAAAGGGTTGGGAGGGACACAGATACGCAGTATTTT. The chain recombines TRBV29-1 with TRBJ2-3, with 7 bases aligning to TRBD2. The V gene's germline CDR1 is SQVTM and CDR2 ANQGSEA. There are 15 residues in the CDR3. Trimming took 2 bases from V and 2 from J; bases not matched to a gene: 7.

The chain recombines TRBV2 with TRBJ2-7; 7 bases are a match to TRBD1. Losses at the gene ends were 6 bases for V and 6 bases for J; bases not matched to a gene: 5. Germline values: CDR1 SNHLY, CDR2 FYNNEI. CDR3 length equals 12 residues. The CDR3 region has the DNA TGTGCCAGCAGACCAACAGGGGTCGAGCAGTACTTC. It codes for CASRPTGVEQYF.

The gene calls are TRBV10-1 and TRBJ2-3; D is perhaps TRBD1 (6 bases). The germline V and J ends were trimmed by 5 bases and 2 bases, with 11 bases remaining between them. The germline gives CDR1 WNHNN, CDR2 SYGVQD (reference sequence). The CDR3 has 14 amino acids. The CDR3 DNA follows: TGCGCCAGCAGTCCAGGACAGATCACAGATACGCAGTATTTT. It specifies CASSPGQITDTQYF.

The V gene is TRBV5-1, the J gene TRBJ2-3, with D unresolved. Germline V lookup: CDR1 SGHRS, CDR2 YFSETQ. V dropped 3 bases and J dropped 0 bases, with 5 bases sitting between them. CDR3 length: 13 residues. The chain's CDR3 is CASSSTSTDTQYF. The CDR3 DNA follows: TGCGCCAGCAGCTCGACTAGCACAGATACGCAGTATTTT.

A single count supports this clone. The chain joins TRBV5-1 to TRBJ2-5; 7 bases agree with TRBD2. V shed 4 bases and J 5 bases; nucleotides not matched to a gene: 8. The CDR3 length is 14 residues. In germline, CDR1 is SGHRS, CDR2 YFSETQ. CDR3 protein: CASSRATAGETQYF. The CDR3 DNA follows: TGCGCCAGCAGCCGAGCGACAGCGGGGGAGACCCAGTACTTC.

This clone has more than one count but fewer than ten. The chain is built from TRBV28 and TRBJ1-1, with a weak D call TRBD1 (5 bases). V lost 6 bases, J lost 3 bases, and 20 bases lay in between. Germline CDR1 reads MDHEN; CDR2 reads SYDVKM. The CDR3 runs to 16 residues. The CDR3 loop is CASSSGGGFRDTEAFF. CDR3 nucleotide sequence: TGTGCCAGCAGCTCCGGGGGGGGTTTTCGGGACACTGAAGCTTTCTTT.

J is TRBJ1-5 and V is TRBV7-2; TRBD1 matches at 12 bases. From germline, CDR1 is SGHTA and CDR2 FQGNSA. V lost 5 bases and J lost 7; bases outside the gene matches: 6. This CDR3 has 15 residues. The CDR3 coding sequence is TGTGCCAGCAGCATGGGGACAGGGGGCGACCAGCCCCAGCATTTT. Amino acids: CASSMGTGGDQPQHF.

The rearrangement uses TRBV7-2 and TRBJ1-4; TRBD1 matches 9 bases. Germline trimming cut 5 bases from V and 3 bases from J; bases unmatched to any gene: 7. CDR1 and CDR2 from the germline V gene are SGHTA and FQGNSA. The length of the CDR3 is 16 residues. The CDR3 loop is CASSLDRGRSNEKLFF. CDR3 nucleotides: TGTGCCAGCAGCCTCGACAGGGGGAGATCTAATGAAAAACTGTTTTTT.

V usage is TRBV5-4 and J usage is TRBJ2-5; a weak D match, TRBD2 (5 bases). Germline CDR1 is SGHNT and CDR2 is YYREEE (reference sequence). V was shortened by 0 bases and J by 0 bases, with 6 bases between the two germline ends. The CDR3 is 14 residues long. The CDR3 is CASSLVTNQETQYF. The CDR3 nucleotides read TGTGCCAGCAGCTTGGTGACTAACCAAGAGACCCAGTACTTC. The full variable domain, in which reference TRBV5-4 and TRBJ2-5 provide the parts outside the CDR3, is ETGVTQSPTHLIKTRGQQVTLRCSSQSGHNTVSWYQQALGQGPQFIFQYYREEENGRGNFPPRFSGLQFPNYSSELNVNALELDDSALYLCASSLVTNQETQYFGPGTRLLVL.

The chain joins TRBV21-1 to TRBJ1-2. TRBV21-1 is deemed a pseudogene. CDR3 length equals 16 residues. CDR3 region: CASSRRVWGSNYGYTF. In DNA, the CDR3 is TGTGCCAGCAGCAGGAGGGTTTGGGGCTCTAACTATGGCTACACCTTC.

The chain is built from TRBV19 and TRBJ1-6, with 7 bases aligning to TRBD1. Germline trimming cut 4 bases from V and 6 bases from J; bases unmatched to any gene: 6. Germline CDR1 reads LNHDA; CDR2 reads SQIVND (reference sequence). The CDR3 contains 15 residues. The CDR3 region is CASSSTGALNSPLHF. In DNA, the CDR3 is TGTGCCAGTAGTAGTACAGGGGCCCTTAATTCACCCCTCCACTTT. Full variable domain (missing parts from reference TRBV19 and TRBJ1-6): DGGITQSPKYLFRKEGQNVTLSCEQNLNHDAMYWYRQDPGQGLRLIYYSQIVNDFQKGDIAEGYSVSREKKESFPLTVTSAQKNPTAFYLCASSSTGALNSPLHFGNGTRLTVT.

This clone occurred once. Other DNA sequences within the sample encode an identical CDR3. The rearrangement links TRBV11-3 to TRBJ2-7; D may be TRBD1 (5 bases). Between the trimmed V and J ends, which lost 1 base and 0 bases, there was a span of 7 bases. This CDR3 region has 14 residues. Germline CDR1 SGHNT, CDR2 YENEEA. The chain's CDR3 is CASSLGQSSYEQYF. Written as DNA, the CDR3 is TGTGCCAGCAGCTTAGGACAGAGCTCCTACGAGCAGTACTTC.

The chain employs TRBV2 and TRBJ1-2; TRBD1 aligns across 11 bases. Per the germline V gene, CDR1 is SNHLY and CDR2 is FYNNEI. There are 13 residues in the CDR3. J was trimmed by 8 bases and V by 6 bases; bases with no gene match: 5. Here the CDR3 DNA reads TGTGCCAGCAGGGACCGGACAGGGGGCGGCTACACCTTC. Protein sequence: CASRDRTGGGYTF.

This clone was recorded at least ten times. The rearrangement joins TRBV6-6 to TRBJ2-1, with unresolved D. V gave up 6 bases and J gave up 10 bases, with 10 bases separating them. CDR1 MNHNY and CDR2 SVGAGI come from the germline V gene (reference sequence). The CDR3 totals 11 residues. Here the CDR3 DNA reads TGTGCCAGCAGAAGACTTGGAGAGCAGTTCTTC. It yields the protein CASRRLGEQFF.

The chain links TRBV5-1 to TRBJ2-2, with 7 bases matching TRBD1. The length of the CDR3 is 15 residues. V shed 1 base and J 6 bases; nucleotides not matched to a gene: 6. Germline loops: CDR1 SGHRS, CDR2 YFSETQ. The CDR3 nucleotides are TGCGCCAGCAGCTTGAACAGGGGCGGCGCCGGGGAGCTGTTTTTT. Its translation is CASSLNRGGAGELFF. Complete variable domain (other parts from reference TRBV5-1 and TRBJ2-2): KAGVTQTPRYLIKTRGQQVTLSCSPISGHRSVSWYQQTPGQGLQFLFEYFSETQRNKGNFPGRFSGRQFSNSRSEMNVSTLELGDSALYLCASSLNRGGAGELFFGEGSRLTVL.

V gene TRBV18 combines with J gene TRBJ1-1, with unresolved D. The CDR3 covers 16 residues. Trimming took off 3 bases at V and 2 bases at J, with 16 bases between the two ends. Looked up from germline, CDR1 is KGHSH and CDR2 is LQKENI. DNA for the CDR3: TGTGCCAGCTCACCCCCCAGCGGTGGGAGTAACACTGAAGCTTTCTTT. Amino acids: CASSPPSGGSNTEAFF.

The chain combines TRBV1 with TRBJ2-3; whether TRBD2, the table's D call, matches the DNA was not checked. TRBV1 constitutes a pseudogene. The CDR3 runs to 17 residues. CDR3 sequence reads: CTSSKGLASGSTDTQYF. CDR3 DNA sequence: TGCACCAGCAGCAAGGGACTAGCGTCCGGGAGCACAGATACGCAGTATTTT.

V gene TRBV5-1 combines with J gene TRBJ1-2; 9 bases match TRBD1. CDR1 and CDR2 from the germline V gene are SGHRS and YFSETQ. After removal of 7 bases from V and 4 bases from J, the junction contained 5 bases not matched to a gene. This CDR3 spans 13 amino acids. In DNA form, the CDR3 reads TGCGCCAGCGGGGACAGGGACATCTATGGCTACACCTTC. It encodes CASGDRDIYGYTF.

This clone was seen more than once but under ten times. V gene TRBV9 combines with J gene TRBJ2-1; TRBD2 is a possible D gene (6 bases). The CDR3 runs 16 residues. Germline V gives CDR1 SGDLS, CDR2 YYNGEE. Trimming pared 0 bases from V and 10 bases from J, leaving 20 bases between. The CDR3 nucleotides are TGTGCCAGCAGCGTAGCGGAGCGAGCGGGCCATACCGAGCAGTTCTTC. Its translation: CASSVAERAGHTEQFF.

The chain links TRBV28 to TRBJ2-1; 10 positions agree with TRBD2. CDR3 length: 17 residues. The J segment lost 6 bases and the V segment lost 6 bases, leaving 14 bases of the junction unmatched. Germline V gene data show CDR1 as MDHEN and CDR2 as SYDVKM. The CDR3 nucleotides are TGTGCCAGCAGCAAGCTAGCGGGAGACTTCATAGTCAATGAGCAGTTCTTC. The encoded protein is CASSKLAGDFIVNEQFF.

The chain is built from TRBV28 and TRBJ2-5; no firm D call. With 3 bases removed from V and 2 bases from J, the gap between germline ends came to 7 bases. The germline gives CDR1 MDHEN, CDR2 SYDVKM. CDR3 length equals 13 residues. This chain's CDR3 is CASSFGTQETQYF. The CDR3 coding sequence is TGTGCCAGCAGTTTCGGTACTCAAGAGACCCAGTACTTC.

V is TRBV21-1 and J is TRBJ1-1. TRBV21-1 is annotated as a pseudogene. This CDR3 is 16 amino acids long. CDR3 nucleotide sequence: TGTGCCAGCAGCCTCCCCCGGGAGAGCTCGAACACTGAAGCTTTCTTT. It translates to CASSLPRESSNTEAFF.

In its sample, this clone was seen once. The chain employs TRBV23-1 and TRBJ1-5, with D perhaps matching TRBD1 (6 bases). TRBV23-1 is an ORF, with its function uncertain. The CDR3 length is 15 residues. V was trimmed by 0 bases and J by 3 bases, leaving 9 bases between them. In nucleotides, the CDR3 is TGCGCCAGCAGTCAATCCAGGGGTTTCAATCAGCCCCAGCATTTT. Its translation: CASSQSRGFNQPQHF.

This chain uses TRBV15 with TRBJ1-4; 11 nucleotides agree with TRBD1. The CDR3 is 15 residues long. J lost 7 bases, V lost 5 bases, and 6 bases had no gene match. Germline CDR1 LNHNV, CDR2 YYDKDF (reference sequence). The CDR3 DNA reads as TGTGCCACCAGCGGCAGGACAGGGGGCATTGAAAAACTGTTTTTT. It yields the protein CATSGRTGGIEKLFF.

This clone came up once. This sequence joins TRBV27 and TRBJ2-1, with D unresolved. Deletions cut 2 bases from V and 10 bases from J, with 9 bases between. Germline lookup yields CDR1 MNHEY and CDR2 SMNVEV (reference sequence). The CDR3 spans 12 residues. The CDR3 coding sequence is TGTGCCAGCAGTTTAAACGGAGTAGAGCAGTTCTTC. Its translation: CASSLNGVEQFF.

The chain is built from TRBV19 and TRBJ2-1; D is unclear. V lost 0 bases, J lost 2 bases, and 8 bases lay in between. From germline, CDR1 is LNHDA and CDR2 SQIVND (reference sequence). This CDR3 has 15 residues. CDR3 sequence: CASSIEQQPYNEQFF. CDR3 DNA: TGTGCCAGTAGTATAGAACAGCAACCCTACAATGAGCAGTTCTTC.

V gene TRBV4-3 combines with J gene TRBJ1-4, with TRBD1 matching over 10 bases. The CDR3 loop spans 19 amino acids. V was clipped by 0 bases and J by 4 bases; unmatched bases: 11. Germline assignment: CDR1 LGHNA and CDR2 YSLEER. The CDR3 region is CASSQEGTGAFVGNEKLFF. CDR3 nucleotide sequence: TGCGCCAGCAGCCAAGAAGGGACAGGGGCTTTTGTCGGTAATGAAAAACTGTTTTTT.